The subject of this entry is one T cell receptor (beta chain). The data originate from a study of T cell repertoires in cytomegalovirus infection. TCRdb called the reads again in MiXCR, with one record for every CDR3 protein. The table shows more than 650,000 distinct CDR3 sequences, with roughly 36% occurring only once. CDR1 is MNHEY and CDR2 is SMNVEV in the germline V gene (reference sequence). Deletions cut 3 bases from V and 3 bases from J, with 26 bases between. The CDR3 consists of 19 residues. The sequence came from a human donor in good health (CMV status not recorded). Some clones in this sample may be carry-over from other donors' samples. V gene TRBV27 combines with J gene TRBJ1-1; D might be TRBD1 (5 bases). Sequencing input: PBMCs. The CDR3 region is CASSFIELGEPLTYTEAFF. The CDR3 nucleotides are TGTGCCAGCAGTTTTATCGAGCTGGGGGAACCCCTCACCTACACTGAAGCTTTCTTT.